A selection of T cell receptor beta chains follows, all from one sample in a study of vaccination effects on CD4 cells after COVID-19. No antigens are known for them. The protocol was immunoSEQ multiplex PCR, while the TCRdb copy is restricted to in-frame clones and leaves out a portion. The table records roughly 70,000 clones, roughly two thirds of them present only once. The sample here was CD4+ T cells from PBMCs cultured with HIV peptides, taken before COVID-19 vaccination. These receptors originate from a human donor who had a prior SARS-CoV-2 infection. The CDR3 runs from the conserved cysteine through the conserved F or W. The D gene is left open where the match is weak. Clone size is not always given. Where it is, it says once, few, many or a class for expanded clones.

NA | TRBJ1-2 | TRBV5-1 | TRBD1 | TGCGCCAGCAGCTTGAGGGGGCCCTATGGCTACACCTTC | CASSLRGPYGYTF
NA | TRBJ1-5 | TRBV2 | NA | TGTGCCAGCAGGCCCGGGGGGAGGCAGCCCCAGCATTTT | CASRPGGRQPQHF
NA | TRBJ2-2 | TRBV11-3 | TRBD1 | TGTGCCAGCAGCTCAGGTGGGACAGGGCTCGGCACCGGGGAGCTGTTTTTT | CASSSGGTGLGTGELFF
NA | TRBJ2-1 | TRBV24-1 | TRBD2 | TGTGCCACCAGTGCCGGGACAGTTACTAGCGGGGGTATTCAGTTCTTC | CATSAGTVTSGGIQFF
NA | TRBJ1-1 | TRBV6-5 | NA | TGTGCCAGCACCGGACAGCCTAACACTGAAGCTTTCTTT | CASTGQPNTEAFF
NA | TRBJ1-1 | TRBV7-2 | NA | TGTGCCAGCAGCTTAAGTCTTCAATTTGAAGCTTTCTTT | CASSLSLQFEAFF
NA | TRBJ2-1 | TRBV11-3 | NA | TGTGCCAGCAGCTGGGACGGATTCTACAATGAGCAGTTCTTC | CASSWDGFYNEQFF
NA | TRBJ2-5 | TRBV9 | NA | TGTGCCAGCAGCGTAGGACTAGTTCGGCAGACCCAGTACTTC | CASSVGLVRQTQYF
NA | TRBJ1-2 | TRBV7-9 | TRBD1 | TGTGCCAGCAGCTTAGCGCCTGGGACAGGGGGTTGGAATGGCTACACCTTC | CASSLAPGTGGWNGYTF
NA | TRBJ1-1 | TRBV5-1 | TRBD1 | TGCGCCAGCAGCTTTGACAGGGGGAACACTGAAGCTTTCTTT | CASSFDRGNTEAFF
NA | TRBJ1-1 | TRBV4-2 | NA | TGTGCCAGCAGCCGCGAGATCGTGAGCCCTGCTAGCACTGAAGCTTTCTTT | CASSREIVSPASTEAFF
few | TRBJ1-2 | TRBV7-9 | TRBD1 | TGTGCCAGCAGCGGGACAGGGGGGATCTATGGCTACACCTTC | CASSGTGGIYGYTF
NA | TRBJ2-2 | TRBV18 | NA | TGTGCCAGCTCACCCATGACAACCTCTGGGACCGGGGAGCTGTTTTTT | CASSPMTTSGTGELFF
few | TRBJ2-7 | TRBV11-2 | NA | TGTGCCAGCAGCTTAACCTACTGGGGGTACGAGCAGTACTTC | CASSLTYWGYEQYF
NA | TRBJ2-3 | TRBV10-3 | TRBD2 | TGTGCCATCAGTGTTGGTCTAGCGGGGTTCCTACGCACAGATACGCAGTATTTT | CAISVGLAGFLRTDTQYF
few | TRBJ2-5 | TRBV18 | NA | TGTGCCAGCTCACCATTGGACCAAGCCCGGGAGACCCAGTACTTC | CASSPLDQARETQYF
NA | TRBJ2-3 | TRBV18 | TRBD2 | TGTGCCAGCTCACCTGGCCTAGCGGGAGTAGATACGCAGTATTTT | CASSPGLAGVDTQYF
few | TRBJ1-1 | TRBV30 | NA | TGTGCCTGGAGTTTGGGGGGCATGAACACTGAAGCTTTCTTT | CAWSLGGMNTEAFF
few | TRBJ2-3 | TRBV4-1 | TRBD2 | TGCGCCAGCAGCCAAGATGGGGTGGGGACTAGCCGAGATACGCAGTATTTT | CASSQDGVGTSRDTQYF
NA | TRBJ2-1 | TRBV2 | NA | TGTGCCAGCAGTTGGTCCTACAATGAGCAGTTCTTC | CASSWSYNEQFF
NA | TRBJ2-5 | TRBV6-5 | NA | TGTGCCAGCAACCGAGAACCAACCCCGTGGGAGACCCAGTACTTC | CASNREPTPWETQYF
NA | TRBJ1-6 | TRBV2 | TRBD1 | TGTGCCAGCAGGCGATCACTCCGGGACAGGGAACAGGGGCGTTCACCCCTCCACTTT | CASRRSLRDREQGRSPLHF
NA | TRBJ1-1 | TRBV5-4 | NA | TGTGCCAGCAGCTCGGCCGGGACGGCGATGAACACTGAAGCTTTCTTT | CASSSAGTAMNTEAFF
NA | TRBJ1-2 | TRBV5-6 | NA | TGTGCCAGCATCCGCTGGGAGGCCAGGAACTATGGCTACACCTTC | CASIRWEARNYGYTF
NA | TRBJ2-5 | TRBV7-9 | TRBD1 | TGTGCCAGCACAGTAGGGGGCACCCTGCAAGAGACCCAGTACTTC | CASTVGGTLQETQYF
NA | TRBJ2-5 | TRBV30 | NA | TGTGCCTGGAATCCGGGGTGGAGAGAGACCCAGTACTTC | CAWNPGWRETQYF
NA | TRBJ2-5 | TRBV11-2 | NA | TGTGCCAGCAGCTTAGAACAGCAAGAGACCCAGTACTTC | CASSLEQQETQYF
NA | TRBJ1-4 | TRBV7-2 | NA | TGTGCCAGCAGCTTACAGGCAGGGAATGAAAAACTGTTTTTT | CASSLQAGNEKLFF
NA | TRBJ2-1 | TRBV5-1 | NA | TGCGCCAGCAGCGCGGGACGCGCGGGGTCCTACAATGAGCAGTTCTTC | CASSAGRAGSYNEQFF
NA | TRBJ1-1 | TRBV5-1 | NA | TGCGCCAGCAGCTTAGGGACGGTGAACACTGAAGCTTTCTTT | CASSLGTVNTEAFF
NA | TRBJ1-1 | TRBV5-3 | NA | TGTGCCAGAAGCTTGTTCGTGTACGAAGCTTTCTTT | CARSLFVYEAFF
NA | TRBJ2-3 | TRBV6-2/TRBV6-3 | TRBD2 | TGTGCCAGCAGCCTAGCGGCCCGGTCTCGTGCTAGCACAGATACGCAGTATTTT | CASSLAARSRASTDTQYF
NA | TRBJ2-2 | TRBV5-4 | TRBD1 | TGTGCCAGCGGCGGACAGGGCCACACCGGGGAGCTGTTTTTT | CASGGQGHTGELFF
NA | TRBJ2-7 | TRBV7-2 | NA | TGTGCCAGCAGCTTAGGTTGGACACGGGCCTACGAGCAGTACTTC | CASSLGWTRAYEQYF
NA | TRBJ2-3 | TRBV29-1 | NA | TGCAGCGCTAGTTCCTCTGATACGCAGTATTTT | CSASSSDTQYF